A few counts support the clone carrying this TCR beta chain. No antigen is known for it. Amplified TCR beta CDR3 regions derived from RNA transcripts. RT-PCR in the first round (using the HTBI primer set) targeted the TCR CDR3. A single record per CDR3 protein comes from TCRdb applying MiXCR to the multiplex PCR reads. The sample lists 300,000 to 400,000 distinct CDR3 sequences, 18% occurring once. The sample belongs to a study of T cells in Graves' hyperthyroidism and ophthalmopathy. The study, taken as a whole, reports: The model foresaw ophthalmopathy a median around seven months prior to onset.

What was sequenced was blood. The receptor's source is a woman in her fifties or sixties with Graves' hyperthyroidism.

For the CDR3, the DNA is TGTGCCAGCAGCCCCGGGACTGAGAAGCCCCAGCATTTT. It encodes CASSPGTEKPQHF. The rearrangement uses TRBV7-9 and TRBJ1-5; possible D gene TRBD1, 5 bases. Germline assignment: CDR1 SEHNR and CDR2 FQNEAQ (reference sequence). The ends were cut back, 5 bases at V and 8 bases at J, with 13 bases in the middle. The CDR3 extends over 13 amino acids.